This T cell receptor beta chain originates from a study of T cells in localized non-small cell lung cancer. Findings of the study overall: Tumor trailed uninvolved adjacent lung in T cell clonality, which peaked there. Sequencing covered just one tumor region, so heterogeneity cannot be ruled out. The study detected a median roughly 56 of the top 100 tumor clones in adjacent lung.

CDR1 and CDR2 from the germline V gene are SGHDT and YYEEEE. This CDR3 spans 12 amino acids. The ends were cut back, 0 bases at V and 6 bases at J, with 5 bases in the middle. TCRdb's table, derived via immunoSEQ multiplex PCR, lists solely in-frame clones and lacks some. The sample has some 20,000 clones, 75% to 95% seen once. Turning to this clone: Its specificity is not known.

The sequenced sample was peripheral blood, obtained before any cancer treatment. The sequence was obtained from a woman aged 35 to 70 with stage I lung adenocarcinoma. This chain uses TRBV5-6 with TRBJ2-3; no reliable D call. The CDR3 protein is CASSLVGDTQYF. CDR3 bases: TGTGCCAGCAGCTTGGTGGGTGATACGCAGTATTTT.